This record looks at one T cell receptor (beta chain) sequence and its context. Its antigen remains undetermined. No base quality values were provided; no much bigger clone lies one nucleotide off. TCRbeta CDR3 regions were amplified from genomic DNA using the immunoSEQ Assay, a bias-controlled multiplex PCR. Processing in the source paper ran as follows. Within the assay, amplification of reference gene primers was used to estimate how many nucleated cells each sample contained. Sequence reads were collapsed and filtered to measure the absolute abundance of every unique TCRbeta CDR3 rearrangement. For each sample, productive Simpson clonality was calculated as the square root of Simpson's diversity index across productive rearrangements. The table was pulled from immuneACCESS by TCRdb, which kept in-frame rearrangements only. Such tables lose some clones; where checked, under half of the loss comes from unresolved V genes, and the rest has no known cause. V and J calls and clone size are as listed in that table; D and trimming were resolved from the DNA. In all, the sample holds about 340,000 clones, and around 83% of those were seen once. The ten largest make up 2.5% to 3% of the sample.

At the junction V is shortened by 5 bases and J by 2 bases, with 16 bases in between. The germline V gene (reference sequence) gives CDR1 as SGHAT and CDR2 as FQDESV. CDR3 length: 15 amino acids, cysteine to phenylalanine. Only the CDR3 DNA stays, 45 bases, in frame from base 1. The source of the sample is a study of blood T cell repertoires in COVID-19 (TCRdb year 2020). In terms of the full investigation: Samples from collaborators originated in the United States, Italy and Spain and spanned both the acute and convalescent phases of COVID-19. The material from the prospective study consisted of cDNA or gDNA derived from T cells, B-cell-depleted T cells, or PBMCs. The dataset comprised deeply sampled blood TCRbeta repertoires from subjects exposed to, actively infected with, or recovered from COVID-19. A freely available public database, intended as a resource for researchers studying the immune response to SARS-CoV-2, is where the repertoires were released. Samples came from the ongoing ImmuneRACE study (first 160 participants) plus 1,254 subjects from 6 global collaborators. Nearly every sample came with metadata listing a de-identified subject ID, COVID-19 status, age in years and sex. HLA class I and class II types, where available, came from metadata supplied by the sample provider rather than from assay-based typing.

Overall study results and their limits: Clinical and demographic metadata were provided uncurated, with the amount varying by source and participant.

Whole blood was collected in K2EDTA tubes by collaborating institutions according to the institutions' own protocols. For TCRbeta analysis, collaborator samples were shipped as frozen whole blood, as isolated PBMCs, or as DNA extracted from either sample type. Source material: peripheral blood. The V gene is TRBV11-1 and the J gene is TRBJ2-7; the best D guess is TRBD2, with 5 bases matching. The TCR originated in a young man with active or convalescent COVID-19. The CDR3 region has the sequence CASSVGSASPYEQYF. DNA sequence: TGTGCCAGCAGCGTTGGGAGCGCTTCTCCCTACGAGCAGTACTTC.